What follows are 20 T cell receptor beta chains derived from one specimen sequenced in a study of cytomegalovirus exposure and HLA in healthy donors. Sequencing was performed with immunoSEQ multiplex PCR; in TCRdb, only in-frame clones are kept and a portion is missing. Of 150,000 to 200,000 clones listed, 84% were seen once; the top ten hold more than 6.5%. The sequenced sample consisted of PBMCs. The receptors derive from a young man in good health and CMV-seropositive.

The V and J genes are TRBV7-2 and TRBJ1-1; no clear D. V shed 5 bases and J shed 5 bases, with 6 bases lying between them. Looked up from germline, CDR1 is SGHTA and CDR2 is FQGNSA. This CDR3 has 11 amino acids. The CDR3 sequence: CASSRETEAFF. DNA of the CDR3: TGTGCCAGCAGCCGGGAGACTGAAGCTTTCTTT.

The CDR3 nucleotides are TGTGCCAGCAGTGGGTTGGCACCGGGACAGGGTCTGTACGAGCAGTACTTC. This translates into CASSGLAPGQGLYEQYF. This chain uses TRBV27 with TRBJ2-7; 9 positions match TRBD1. Trimming cost V 5 bases and J 4 bases; bases outside gene matches: 15. Germline-derived CDR1 and CDR2 are MNHEY and SMNVEV (reference sequence). The CDR3 covers 17 residues.

The J gene is TRBJ2-3, the V gene TRBV7-8; D not resolved. Deletions cut 2 bases from V and 10 bases from J, with 10 bases between. Germline CDR1 reads SGHVS; CDR2 reads FQNEAQ. This CDR3 spans 12 amino acids. CDR3 in amino acids: CASSLSPTAQYF. The CDR3 bases are TGTGCCAGCAGCTTAAGCCCAACGGCGCAGTATTTT.

The V call is TRBV21-1, the J call TRBJ2-7; the DNA was not used to check the table's D call, TRBD2. TRBV21-1 is labeled a pseudogene. This CDR3 is built from 15 residues. CDR3 in amino acids: CASPHRLAITYEQYF. As DNA, the CDR3 is TGTGCCAGCCCGCATAGACTAGCGATAACGTACGAGCAGTACTTC.

This clone has only one observation. The chain uses TRBV5-5 and TRBJ1-2; 9 nucleotides agree with TRBD1. Germline V gene lookup returns CDR1 SGHKS and CDR2 YYEKEE (reference sequence). J lost 3 bases, V lost 4 bases, and 7 bases had no gene match. The CDR3 spans 15 residues. CDR3 sequence: CASSPAGQGDYGYTF. The DNA of the CDR3 is TGTGCCAGCAGCCCTGCGGGACAGGGAGACTATGGCTACACCTTC.

J is TRBJ2-7 and V is TRBV5-1; a weak D match, TRBD2 (5 bases). The CDR3 loop spans 12 amino acids. Deletions cut 7 bases from V and 6 bases from J, with 14 bases between. CDR1 and CDR2 (germline): SGHRS, YFSETQ. The CDR3 reads CASFEGRSEQYF. The CDR3 DNA is TGCGCCAGCTTCGAGGGAAGGAGCGAGCAGTACTTC.

This chain connects TRBV11-2 to TRBJ1-1; 7 bases line up with TRBD1. The germline CDR1 and CDR2 sequences are SGHAT and FQNNGV. The CDR3 loop spans 16 amino acids. V lost 5 bases to trimming and J lost 2 bases; unmatched junction nucleotides: 11. CDR3 coding DNA: TGTGCCAGCAGCCTGGGACAGCTCATTGGTAACACTGAAGCTTTCTTT. Amino acids: CASSLGQLIGNTEAFF.

The chain couples TRBV27 to TRBJ2-3; D is perhaps TRBD2 (5 bases). Trimming removed 3 bases from V and 5 bases from J, with 12 bases in between. The CDR3 loop spans 14 amino acids. Per the germline V gene, CDR1 is MNHEY and CDR2 is SMNVEV (reference sequence). CDR3 sequence reads: CASSFGVRVDTQYF. In DNA, the CDR3 is TGTGCCAGCAGTTTCGGGGTTAGGGTAGATACGCAGTATTTT.

The chain couples TRBV29-1 to TRBJ2-5, with a possible D match to TRBD1 (6 bases). Germline CDR1 SQVTM, CDR2 ANQGSEA. This CDR3 spans 13 amino acids. V shed 6 bases and J shed 2 bases, with 13 bases lying between them. CDR3 DNA: TGCAGCGTAGGAGACAGGTATCAAGAGACCCAGTACTTC. This gives the protein CSVGDRYQETQYF. The whole variable domain, filled in from reference TRBV29-1 and TRBJ2-5, reads SAVISQKPSRDICQRGTSLTIQCQVDSQVTMMFWYRQQPGQSLTLIATANQGSEATYESGFVIDKFPISRPNLTFSTLTVSNMSPEDSSIYLCSVGDRYQETQYFGPGTRLLVL.

The chain uses TRBV27 and TRBJ2-2; D not resolved. The length of the CDR3 is 12 residues. V lost 2 bases to trimming and J lost 6 bases, with 4 bases between them. Germline V gene data show CDR1 as MNHEY and CDR2 as SMNVEV (reference sequence). DNA of the CDR3: TGTGCCAGCAGTTTACATCCCGGGGAGCTGTTTTTT. Translating gives CASSLHPGELFF.

J is TRBJ2-7 and V is TRBV5-4; TRBD2 agrees at 11 bases. The J segment lost 2 bases and the V segment lost 4 bases, leaving 5 bases of the junction unmatched. CDR1 is SGHNT and CDR2 is YYREEE in the germline V gene (reference sequence). This CDR3 contains 15 residues. In nucleotides, the CDR3 is TGTGCCAGCAGCACCGGGACTAGCGGCCCCTACGAGCAGTACTTC. Translated, it gives CASSTGTSGPYEQYF.

This chain uses TRBV5-6 with TRBJ2-1; a weak D match, TRBD1 (6 bases). Trimming cost V 0 bases and J 0 bases, with 10 bases left between them. CDR1 and CDR2 from the germline V gene are SGHDT and YYEEEE. This CDR3 comprises 16 residues. CDR3 bases: TGTGCCAGCAGCTTGGCCCGGGACAACTCCTACAATGAGCAGTTCTTC. Protein sequence: CASSLARDNSYNEQFF.

This clone has more than one count but fewer than ten. The chain combines TRBV5-1 with TRBJ2-7; D perhaps matches TRBD1 (6 bases). With 0 bases removed from V and 3 bases from J, the gap between germline ends came to 10 bases. The germline V gene encodes CDR1 SGHRS and CDR2 YFSETQ. The CDR3 loop spans 14 amino acids. As DNA, the CDR3 is TGCGCCAGCAGCTTGGACAGGGTTTACTACGAGCAGTACTTC. It codes for CASSLDRVYYEQYF.

This clone was found once. This chain joins TRBV19 and TRBJ2-1; maybe TRBD2 (6 bases). CDR1 and CDR2 (germline): LNHDA, SQIVND (reference sequence). The CDR3 is 14 residues long. Between the trimmed V and J ends, which lost 3 bases and 9 bases, there was a span of 15 bases. In DNA form, the CDR3 reads TGTGCCAGTAGTATGGATAGGTGGGAGGCTGAGCAGTTCTTC. This gives the protein CASSMDRWEAEQFF.

The chain employs TRBV27 and TRBJ1-2, with D possibly matching TRBD1 (6 bases). Trimming took off 5 bases at V and 2 bases at J, with 15 bases between the two ends. Germline CDR1 MNHEY, CDR2 SMNVEV (reference sequence). The CDR3 runs to 15 residues. This chain's CDR3 is CASSPRTVLNYGYTF. The CDR3, as DNA: TGTGCCAGCAGTCCACGGACAGTCCTAAACTATGGCTACACCTTC.

The rearrangement uses TRBV5-4 and TRBJ2-1; a possible D gene is TRBD2 (6 bases). Germline CDR1 and CDR2: SGHNT and YYREEE (reference sequence). CDR3 length equals 13 residues. V was pared by 3 bases and J by 14 bases, with 18 bases between. The CDR3 sequence: CASSSGLGEEEFF. DNA of the CDR3: TGTGCCAGCAGCTCCGGTTTAGGGGAGGAGGAGTTCTTC.

The chain's CDR3 is CASRRDRNSGNTIYF. CDR3 sequence (DNA): TGTGCCAGTAGGCGGGACAGGAACTCTGGAAACACCATATATTTT. V is TRBV19 and J is TRBJ1-3, with TRBD1 matching over 8 bases. The CDR3 has 15 amino acids. V dropped 6 bases and J dropped 0; count of bases not matched to a gene: 4. Germline V lookup: CDR1 LNHDA, CDR2 SQIVND (reference sequence).

CDR3 coding DNA: TGCGCCAGCAGCCAAGATGGGGGGGTACTTAACCCTAACTATGGCTACACCTTC. This encodes CASSQDGGVLNPNYGYTF. J is TRBJ1-2 and V is TRBV4-3; D perhaps matches TRBD1 (5 bases). CDR1 is LGHNA, CDR2 YSLEER, per germline. The CDR3 is made up of 18 amino acids. Trimming left V 0 bases short and J 0 bases short, with 17 bases between.

Here the CDR3 DNA reads TGTGCCAGCAGCGCATGGACAGGGGCGAATGAAAAACTGTTTTTT. Amino acids: CASSAWTGANEKLFF. The rearrangement joins TRBV9 to TRBJ1-4; 9 nucleotides line up with TRBD1. The CDR3 extends over 15 amino acids. CDR1 is SGDLS and CDR2 is YYNGEE in the germline V gene. With 3 bases clipped from V and 5 bases from J, the junction kept 5 bases outside the gene matches.

This clone came up once. The V and J genes are TRBV7-7 and TRBJ2-7, with 9 bases aligning to TRBD1. The trim removed 3 bases at V and 2 bases at J, leaving 2 bases unmatched. Germline CDR1 is SSHAT and CDR2 is FNYEAQ (reference sequence). The CDR3 loop spans 14 amino acids. CDR3 sequence reads: CASSFGTGTYEQYF. The CDR3 nucleotides are TGTGCCAGCAGCTTCGGGACAGGGACCTACGAGCAGTACTTC.